This TCR beta chain was observed in a study of T cell responses to AZD1222 COVID-19 vaccine. Study results and limitations: Donors were largely white British and mainly female; clonal diversity was possibly underestimated.

Repertoires were generated with immunoSEQ multiplex PCR, while TCRdb's copy carries only in-frame clones and drops some. The table includes around 100,000 clones, about nine tenths detected once. The CDR3 contains 15 residues. Germline loops: CDR1 MDHEN, CDR2 SYDVKM. V was clipped by 4 bases and J by 2 bases; unmatched bases: 6. About this clone itself: Antigen specificity is unknown.

Sequences were derived from peripheral blood, sampled 28 days after the second dose of the MenACWY control vaccine. The gene calls are TRBV28 and TRBJ1-2; TRBD1 matches 8 bases. The TCR was taken from an adult who received the MenACWY meningococcal vaccine as a control. CDR3: CASSSPWTGNYGYTF. The CDR3 DNA is TGTGCCAGCAGTTCCCCGTGGACAGGGAACTATGGCTACACCTTC.